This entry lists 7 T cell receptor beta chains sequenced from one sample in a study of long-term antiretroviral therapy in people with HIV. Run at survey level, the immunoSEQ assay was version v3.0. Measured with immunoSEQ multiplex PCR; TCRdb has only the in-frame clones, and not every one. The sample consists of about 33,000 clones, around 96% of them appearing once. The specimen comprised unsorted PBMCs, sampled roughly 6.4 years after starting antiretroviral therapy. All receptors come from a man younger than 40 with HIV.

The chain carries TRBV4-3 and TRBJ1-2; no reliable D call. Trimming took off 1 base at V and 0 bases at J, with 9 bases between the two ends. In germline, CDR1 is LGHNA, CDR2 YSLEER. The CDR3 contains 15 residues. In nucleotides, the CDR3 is TGCGCCAGCAGCCAAGCCTACGGGTCTAACTATGGCTACACCTTC. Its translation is CASSQAYGSNYGYTF.

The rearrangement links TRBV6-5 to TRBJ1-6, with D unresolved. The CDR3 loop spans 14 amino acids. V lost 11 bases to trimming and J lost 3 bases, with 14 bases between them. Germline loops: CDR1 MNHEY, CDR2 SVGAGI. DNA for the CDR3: TGTGCCGGGTCGAGCGCCAGCTATAATTCACCCCTCCACTTT. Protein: CAGSSASYNSPLHF.

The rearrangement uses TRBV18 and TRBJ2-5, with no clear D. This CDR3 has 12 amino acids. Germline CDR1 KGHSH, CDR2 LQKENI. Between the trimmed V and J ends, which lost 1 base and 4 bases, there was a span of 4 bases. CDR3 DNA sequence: TGTGCCAGCTCACCACAGGGAGAGACCCAGTACTTC. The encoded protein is CASSPQGETQYF.

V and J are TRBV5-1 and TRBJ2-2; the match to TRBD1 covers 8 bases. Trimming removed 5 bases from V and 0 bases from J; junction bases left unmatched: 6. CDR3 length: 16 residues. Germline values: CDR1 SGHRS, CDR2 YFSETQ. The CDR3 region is CASSLQGAANTGELFF. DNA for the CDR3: TGCGCCAGCAGTCTTCAGGGGGCCGCGAACACCGGGGAGCTGTTTTTT.

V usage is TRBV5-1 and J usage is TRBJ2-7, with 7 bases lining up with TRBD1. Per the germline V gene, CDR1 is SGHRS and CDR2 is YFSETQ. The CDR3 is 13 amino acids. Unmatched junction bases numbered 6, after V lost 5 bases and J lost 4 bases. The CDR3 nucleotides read TGCGCCAGCAGACCCGGGACAGAGTACGAGCAGTACTTC. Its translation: CASRPGTEYEQYF.

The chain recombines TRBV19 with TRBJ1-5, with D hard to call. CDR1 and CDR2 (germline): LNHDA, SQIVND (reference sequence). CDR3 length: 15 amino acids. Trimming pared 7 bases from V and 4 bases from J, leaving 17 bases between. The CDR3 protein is CASNRVVGGNQPQHF. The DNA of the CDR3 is TGTGCCAGTAACCGGGTGGTCGGAGGAAATCAGCCCCAGCATTTT.

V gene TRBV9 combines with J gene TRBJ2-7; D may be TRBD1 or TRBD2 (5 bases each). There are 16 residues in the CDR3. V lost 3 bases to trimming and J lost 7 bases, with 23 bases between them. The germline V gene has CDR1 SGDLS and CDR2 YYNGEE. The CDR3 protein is CASSGAIGTGSREQYF. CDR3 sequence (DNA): TGTGCCAGCAGCGGCGCCATAGGGACGGGCTCTCGGGAGCAGTACTTC.